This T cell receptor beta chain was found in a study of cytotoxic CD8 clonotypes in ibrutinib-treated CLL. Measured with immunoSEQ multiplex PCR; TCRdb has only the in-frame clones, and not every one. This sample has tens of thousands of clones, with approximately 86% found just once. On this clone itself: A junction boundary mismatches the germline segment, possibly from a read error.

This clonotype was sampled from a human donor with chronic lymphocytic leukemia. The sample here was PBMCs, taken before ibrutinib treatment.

CDR3 loop: CASSRTSAPLDF. The CDR3 DNA follows: TGTGCCAGCAGCCGCACTTCGGCTCCCCTGGACTTC. The chain links TRBV4-2 to TRBJ2-5; D not certain. Germline CDR1 and CDR2: LGHNA and YNFKEQ. There are 12 residues in the CDR3.